A single sample gave rise to the 23 T cell receptor beta chains below, sequenced in a study of PD-1 blockade in classical Hodgkin lymphoma. Assay used: immunoSEQ multiplex PCR; TCRdb lists only in-frame clones, some missing. In the table there are over 10,000 clones, roughly 80% of which are singletons. Brentuximab vedotin exposure varied among the patients, all of whom had relapsed after autologous stem cell transplantation. Source: peripheral blood mononuclear cells (PBMCs), taken at baseline. These receptors all stem from a human donor with classical Hodgkin lymphoma.

CDR3 sequence reads: CASSTGTSGAYNEQFF. CDR3 sequence (DNA): TGCGCCAGCAGCACCGGGACTAGCGGAGCGTACAATGAGCAGTTCTTC. V usage is TRBV5-1 and J usage is TRBJ2-1, with TRBD2 matching 11 bases. The V segment lost 4 bases and the J segment 4 bases; nucleotides outside the gene matches: 7. Germline CDR1 SGHRS, CDR2 YFSETQ. There are 16 residues in the CDR3.

The genes are TRBV5-5 and TRBJ2-5, with 11 bases aligning to TRBD2. V lost 0 bases and J lost 4; bases outside the gene matches: 17. Germline CDR1 SGHKS, CDR2 YYEKEE (reference sequence). The length of the CDR3 is 20 residues. CDR3 sequence (DNA): TGTGCCAGCAGCTTGGGAGTGGGTCTAACACTAGCGGGAGCGAGAGAGACCCAGTACTTC. Encoded protein: CASSLGVGLTLAGARETQYF.

The chain has TRBV5-1 and TRBJ2-7; D ambiguous. V was clipped by 5 bases and J by 4 bases, with 13 bases between them. The CDR3 has 13 residues. Per germline, CDR1 SGHRS and CDR2 YFSETQ. CDR3 DNA: TGCGCCAGCAGATCAAACATGAGATACGAGCAGTACTTC. Its protein product is CASRSNMRYEQYF.

This clone turned up a few times. The V call is TRBV4-1, the J call TRBJ1-1; the match to TRBD1 covers 8 bases. This CDR3 has 14 amino acids. Trimming removed 2 bases from V and 3 bases from J; junction bases left unmatched: 2. Germline CDR1 is MGHRA and CDR2 is YSYEKL. Written as DNA, the CDR3 is TGCGCCAGCAGCCAATTGGACAGGGACACTGAAGCTTTCTTT. This gives the protein CASSQLDRDTEAFF.

The gene calls are TRBV18 and TRBJ1-4, with D maybe TRBD1 (6 bases). Germline assignment: CDR1 KGHSH and CDR2 LQKENI. The CDR3 has 15 amino acids. Deletions cut 3 bases from V and 7 bases from J, with 15 bases between. The CDR3: CASSPARGLGEKLFF. The CDR3 bases are TGTGCCAGCTCACCGGCCAGGGGTCTTGGTGAAAAACTGTTTTTT.

The rearrangement joins TRBV19 to TRBJ2-7, with 9 bases identical to TRBD1. The CDR3 is 15 residues long. V was pared by 5 bases and J by 3 bases, with 8 bases of the junction left unmatched. From germline, CDR1 is LNHDA and CDR2 SQIVND (reference sequence). The CDR3 DNA reads TGTGCCAGTAGTGTACCGGGACAGGGAATCTACGAGCAGTACTTC. Its protein is CASSVPGQGIYEQYF. The variable domain in full, with the rest retrieved from reference TRBV19 and TRBJ2-7, is DGGITQSPKYLFRKEGQNVTLSCEQNLNHDAMYWYRQDPGQGLRLIYYSQIVNDFQKGDIAEGYSVSREKKESFPLTVTSAQKNPTAFYLCASSVPGQGIYEQYFGPGTRLTVT.

The rearrangement joins TRBV5-6 to TRBJ2-7; D is perhaps TRBD2 (6 bases). The CDR3 spans 13 residues. Germline V lookup: CDR1 SGHDT, CDR2 YYEEEE. V dropped 3 bases and J dropped 4 bases, with 11 bases sitting between them. The CDR3 DNA reads as TGTGCCAGCAGCTGGGGGGATCGTTACGAGCAGTACTTC. Residues: CASSWGDRYEQYF. Full variable domain (outside the CDR3, taken from reference TRBV5-6 and TRBJ2-7): DAGVTQSPTHLIKTRGQQVTLRCSPKSGHDTVSWYQQALGQGPQFIFQYYEEEERQRGNFPDRFSGHQFPNYSSELNVNALLLGDSALYLCASSWGDRYEQYFGPGTRLTVT.

This clone has just one count. The genes are TRBV10-2 and TRBJ2-1; 14 nucleotides agree with TRBD2. Germline values: CDR1 WSHSY, CDR2 SAAADI. The CDR3 covers 15 residues. Germline trimming cut 7 bases from V and 8 bases from J; bases unmatched to any gene: 7. The CDR3 bases are TGCGCCAGCAATGGGGGACTAGCGGGAGCCCATGAGCAGTTCTTC. Translating it yields CASNGGLAGAHEQFF.

Concerning this clone: The sample carries other DNA sequences with the same CDR3. The rearrangement joins TRBV4-1 to TRBJ2-5; D might be TRBD1 (5 bases). The CDR3 runs 13 residues. Germline-derived CDR1 and CDR2 are MGHRA and YSYEKL. V gave up 3 bases and J gave up 8 bases, with 13 bases separating them. Here the CDR3 reads CASSQGQWETQYF. The CDR3 DNA reads TGCGCCAGCAGCCAGGGGCAATGGGAAACCCAGTACTTC.

This clone was found a few times. This sequence joins TRBV5-4 and TRBJ1-3; tentative D call: TRBD1 (5 bases). Germline CDR1 and CDR2: SGHNT and YYREEE (reference sequence). The CDR3 extends over 15 amino acids. Trimming stripped 3 bases from V and 4 bases from J, with 14 bases between. CDR3 amino acids: CASSSLQGSGNTIYF. CDR3 nucleotides: TGTGCCAGCAGCTCGCTTCAGGGATCGGGAAACACCATATATTTT.

V usage is TRBV29-1 and J usage is TRBJ2-5, with D perhaps TRBD1 or TRBD2 (5 bases each). The V and J ends lost 6 bases and 0 bases respectively, with 17 bases between them. Germline V gene data show CDR1 as SQVTM and CDR2 as ANQGSEA. The CDR3 runs to 15 residues. The CDR3 here is CSVGRDRMYQETQYF. CDR3 bases: TGCAGCGTCGGAAGGGACCGGATGTACCAAGAGACCCAGTACTTC.

Regarding this clone: One junction end does not reproduce the germline sequence, and a read error may be involved. This chain uses TRBV10-3 with TRBJ2-7; TRBD1 or TRBD2 may be the D gene (5 bases each). The germline V gene has CDR1 ENHRY and CDR2 SYGVKD. The CDR3 sequence is 13 residues long. The CDR3 sequence is CANSGAGRDEQYF. In nucleotides, the CDR3 is TGTGCCAACAGTGGGGCAGGGCGGGACGAGCAGTACTTC.

This clone has only one observation. V is TRBV18 and J is TRBJ1-1, with TRBD1 as a possible D gene (6 bases). V lost 1 base and J 5 bases, leaving 17 bases between the germline ends. This CDR3 is built from 16 residues. Germline V CDR1 and CDR2: KGHSH, LQKENI. The CDR3: CASSPRQPRGGTEAFF. In DNA form, the CDR3 reads TGTGCCAGCTCACCACGGCAACCCAGGGGTGGGACTGAAGCTTTCTTT.

The CDR3: CASSAGTSGANVLTF. The CDR3 nucleotides are TGTGCCAGCAGTGCAGGAACGTCTGGGGCCAACGTCCTGACTTTC. The chain uses TRBV6-1 and TRBJ2-6; D uncertain. The germline V gene has CDR1 MNHNS and CDR2 SASEGT. The CDR3 has 15 amino acids. V dropped 4 bases and J dropped 1 base, with 8 bases sitting between them.

The genes are TRBV27 and TRBJ1-1; D is perhaps TRBD1 (5 bases). Germline assignment: CDR1 MNHEY and CDR2 SMNVEV (reference sequence). This CDR3 is 14 amino acids long. V was cut by 3 bases and J by 4 bases, with 12 bases left in between. CDR3 in DNA: TGTGCCAGCAGTTTCCCGGGACGAGGCACTGAAGCTTTCTTT. As protein: CASSFPGRGTEAFF.

The chain carries TRBV7-9 and TRBJ1-6; 7 bases align to TRBD1. This CDR3 comprises 15 residues. Trimming took 3 bases from V and 7 from J; bases not matched to a gene: 6. Per the germline V gene, CDR1 is SEHNR and CDR2 is FQNEAQ (reference sequence). CDR3 DNA: TGTGCCAGCAGCTTCGGGGACAGCGGGAATTCACCCCTCCACTTT. It encodes CASSFGDSGNSPLHF.

The J gene is TRBJ2-6, the V gene TRBV19; 8 bases match TRBD1. V gave up 3 bases and J gave up 0 bases; unmatched junction bases: 7. CDR1 is LNHDA and CDR2 is SQIVND in the germline V gene (reference sequence). This CDR3 region has 18 residues. CDR3 bases: TGTGCCAGTAGTATTCGGACAGGGCCAAGCTCTGGGGCCAACGTCCTGACTTTC. Its translation: CASSIRTGPSSGANVLTF.

This chain links TRBV7-9 with TRBJ2-7; D is possibly TRBD1 (5 bases). The CDR3 contains 14 residues. Trimming cost V 2 bases and J 5 bases, with 13 bases left between them. Germline lookup yields CDR1 SEHNR and CDR2 FQNEAQ (reference sequence). CDR3 coding DNA: TGTGCCAGCAGCTTATCTTTACAGGCTAACGAGCAGTACTTC. Translating gives CASSLSLQANEQYF.

This clone has only a few counts. The CDR3 coding sequence is TGTGCCAGCAGTTACCCGGGACAGTCCTACGAGCAGTACTTC. It translates to CASSYPGQSYEQYF. The rearrangement uses TRBV6-6 and TRBJ2-7; TRBD1 aligns across 7 bases. CDR1 is MNHNY, CDR2 SVGAGI, per germline (reference sequence). The CDR3 length is 14 residues. After removal of 2 bases from V and 1 base from J, the junction contained 2 bases not matched to a gene.

The chain links TRBV6-4 to TRBJ2-6; 7 bases match TRBD2. The trim removed 10 bases at V and 1 base at J, leaving 4 bases unmatched. The CDR3 totals 14 residues. The V gene's germline CDR1 is MRHNA and CDR2 SNTAGT. CDR3 region: CATSGGSGANVLTF. The CDR3 DNA is TGTGCCACATCGGGGGGTTCTGGGGCCAACGTCCTGACTTTC.

This clone was detected once. This sequence joins TRBV30 and TRBJ2-3, with TRBD2 matching 10 bases. The CDR3 extends over 17 amino acids. Germline loops: CDR1 GTSNPN, CDR2 SVGIG (reference sequence). Trimming removed 0 bases from V and 2 bases from J; junction bases left unmatched: 8. The CDR3 spells CAWSVPLLAGFTDTQYF. In DNA form, the CDR3 reads TGTGCCTGGAGTGTTCCACTACTAGCGGGGTTCACAGATACGCAGTATTTT.

The chain links TRBV28 to TRBJ2-5, with 9 nucleotides matching TRBD2. TRBJ2-7 explains the end of the DNA better; the J call may be wrong. In germline, CDR1 is MDHEN, CDR2 SYDVKM. CDR3 length: 16 amino acids. The CDR3 loop is CASSLSTSGFSYEQYF. DNA for the CDR3: TGTGCCAGCAGTTTGTCGACTAGCGGCTTCTCCTACGAGCAGTACTTC.

J is TRBJ2-2 and V is TRBV18; no definite D call. This CDR3 has 16 amino acids. Deletions cut 3 bases from V and 6 bases from J, with 17 bases between. Germline loops: CDR1 KGHSH, CDR2 LQKENI. The CDR3 nucleotides are TGTGCCAGCTCACCGCTCTTGTTGGATCAGGCCGGGGAGCTGTTTTTT. Translating it yields CASSPLLLDQAGELFF.